Listed below are T cell receptor beta chains from one sample, sequenced in a study of CD8 T cells in ankylosing spondylitis. One entry per CDR3 protein results from TCRdb running MiXCR on the 5' RACE reads. The table lists 150,000 to 200,000 distinct CDR3 sequences, about 16% of them singletons, with about 8% in the top ten. Input material: blood, either unsorted or a sorted T cell fraction (not recorded which). Receptor source: a male donor with ankylosing spondylitis or in good health (not recorded which). Each CDR3 is given with its conserved first and last residue. D genes are given only for firm matches. Clone size is stated in some rows and not others, as once, few, many or a class when expanded.

-	-	TRBV28	TRBJ1-2	CASVQGSYGYTF	TGTGCCAGCGTTCAGGGAAGCTATGGCTACACCTTC
few	-	TRBV12-3/TRBV12-4	TRBJ1-4	CASSSVTGYNEKLFF	TGTGCCAGCAGTTCGGTCACAGGGTATAATGAAAAACTGTTTTTT
many	-	TRBV28	TRBJ1-2	CASKDVYYGYTF	TGTGCCAGCAAAGACGTGTATTATGGCTACACCTTC
few	-	TRBV12-3/TRBV12-4	TRBJ1-1	CASSLTEGEAFF	TGTGCCAGCAGTTTAACCGAGGGAGAAGCTTTCTTT
many	TRBD1	TRBV5-1	TRBJ2-7	CASSLDRGDREQYF	TGCGCCAGCAGCTTGGACAGGGGAGATCGCGAGCAGTACTTC
few	-	TRBV5-1	TRBJ1-5	CASSPGAGNQPQHF	TGCGCCAGCAGCCCGGGGGCTGGCAATCAGCCCCAGCATTTT
once	-	TRBV27	TRBJ2-2	CASSLQGATGELFF	TGTGCCAGCAGTTTACAAGGGGCCACCGGGGAGCTGTTTTTT
few	TRBD2	TRBV9	TRBJ2-1	CASSVAGGPYNEQFF	TGTGCCAGCAGCGTAGCGGGAGGGCCCTACAATGAGCAGTTCTTC
few	TRBD1	TRBV27	TRBJ2-3	CASSDTGVITDTQYF	TGTGCCAGCAGCGACACAGGGGTGATCACAGATACGCAGTATTTT
-	TRBD2	TRBV12-5	TRBJ2-2	CASGNQGLAGRAGELFF	TGTGCTAGTGGTAACCAGGGACTAGCGGGAAGAGCCGGGGAGCTGTTTTTT
many	-	TRBV4-2	TRBJ2-4	CASSQQTGAKNIQYF	TGTGCCAGCAGCCAGCAGACAGGAGCCAAAAACATTCAGTACTTC
many	-	TRBV5-1	TRBJ2-5	CASSLTGTQETQYF	TGCGCCAGCAGCTTGACAGGCACCCAAGAGACCCAGTACTTC
few	TRBD2	TRBV5-1	TRBJ2-2	CASSLEIAGNPYTGELFF	TGCGCCAGCAGCTTGGAGATAGCGGGAAACCCCTACACCGGGGAGCTGTTTTTT
many	-	TRBV15	TRBJ2-1	CATSRTSGFYNEQFF	TGTGCCACCAGCAGAACGAGCGGCTTCTACAATGAGCAGTTCTTC
-	-	TRBV29-1	TRBJ2-6	CSVLGLFSGANVLTF	TGCAGCGTTCTCGGGCTCTTTTCTGGGGCCAACGTCCTGACTTTC
few	-	TRBV12-3/TRBV12-4	TRBJ2-1	CAIRQSAVMDNEQFF	TGTGCCATACGCCAATCCGCAGTGATGGACAATGAGCAGTTCTTC
-	-	TRBV18	TRBJ2-7	CASSPRGPADSYEQYF	TGTGCCAGCTCACCACGGGGACCAGCGGACTCCTACGAGCAGTACTTC
-	TRBD1	TRBV28	TRBJ2-1	CASSHDRGHEQFF	TGTGCCAGCAGTCATGACAGGGGACATGAGCAGTTCTTC
many	TRBD1	TRBV6-5	TRBJ2-3	CASSYWQGAGDTQYF	TGTGCCAGCAGTTACTGGCAGGGGGCTGGAGATACGCAGTATTTT
many	-	TRBV29-1	TRBJ1-2	CSVEGFDGYTF	TGCAGCGTAGAAGGATTCGATGGCTACACCTTC
-	-	TRBV24-1	TRBJ1-2	CATSDAGPEWYGYTF	TGTGCCACCAGTGACGCAGGACCCGAGTGGTATGGCTACACCTTC
many	-	TRBV4-1	TRBJ2-7	CASSQEHSVSYEQYF	TGCGCCAGCAGCCAAGAACACAGCGTCTCCTACGAGCAGTACTTC
few	-	TRBV13	TRBJ2-5	CASSLGRVLETQYF	TGTGCCAGCAGCTTAGGCAGGGTTCTAGAGACCCAGTACTTC
few	-	TRBV15	TRBJ2-2	CATSRDQANTGELFF	TGTGCCACCAGCAGAGATCAAGCTAACACCGGGGAGCTGTTTTTT
-	-	TRBV11-2	TRBJ2-5	CASSPSFRTYQETQYF	TGTGCCAGCAGCCCGAGTTTCCGCACTTACCAAGAGACCCAGTACTTC